Following are 27 T cell receptor beta chains from one sample sequenced in a study of blood T cell repertoires in COVID-19. Assay: immunoSEQ multiplex PCR; the TCRdb copy retains only in-frame clones and omits some. The sample carries roughly 250,000 clones, around nine tenths recorded once. The material sequenced was PBMCs or T cells enriched from blood (not recorded which). The receptor set was obtained from a woman between 50 and 59 years old who had recovered from COVID-19.

The chain links TRBV13 to TRBJ2-2; D ambiguous. V lost 4 bases to trimming and J lost 5 bases, with 5 bases between them. This CDR3 has 12 amino acids. Looked up from germline, CDR1 is PRHDT and CDR2 is FYEKMQ (reference sequence). The CDR3 DNA reads TGTGCCAGCAGCTCGGGTACCGGGGAGCTGTTTTTT. This translates into CASSSGTGELFF.

The chain joins TRBV3-1 (or the pseudogene TRBV3-2) to TRBJ2-7; 8 nucleotides agree with TRBD2. V lost 5 bases, J lost 6 bases, and 15 bases stayed unmatched. The CDR3 loop spans 16 amino acids. Germline V gene lookup returns CDR1 LGHDT and CDR2 YNNKEL (reference sequence). The chain's CDR3 is CASSSPGSGGPSEQYF. CDR3 in DNA: TGTGCCAGCAGCTCCCCGGGTTCGGGAGGGCCTAGCGAGCAGTACTTC.

This chain uses TRBV7-3 with TRBJ2-2, with 7 bases fitting TRBD1. In germline, CDR1 is SGHTA, CDR2 FQGTGA. V lost 5 bases and J lost 5; bases outside the gene matches: 11. The CDR3 runs 16 residues. The CDR3 reads CASSPGTAFPTGELFF. CDR3 sequence (DNA): TGTGCCAGCAGCCCGGGGACAGCTTTTCCGACCGGGGAGCTGTTTTTT.

J is TRBJ2-1 and V is TRBV6-4; weak D call: TRBD2 (5 bases). V lost 3 bases and J lost 15, with 18 bases in between. Germline V gene lookup returns CDR1 MRHNA and CDR2 SNTAGT. The CDR3 is 13 amino acids. As DNA, the CDR3 is TGTGCCAGCAGTGAGGGGTCAGCGGCCGCCAGGTTCTTC. It translates to CASSEGSAAARFF.

The rearrangement links TRBV4-2 to TRBJ1-2; no firm D call. Trimming removed 1 base from V and 2 bases from J, with 11 bases in between. This CDR3 has 15 residues. Germline assignment: CDR1 LGHNA and CDR2 YNFKEQ. This chain's CDR3 is CASSQGAGANYGYTF. DNA of the CDR3: TGTGCCAGCAGCCAAGGGGCGGGAGCAAACTATGGCTACACCTTC.

The chain couples TRBV28 to TRBJ2-7; a possible D gene is TRBD2 (5 bases). V lost 6 bases, J lost 1 base, and 13 bases lay in between. Germline V gives CDR1 MDHEN, CDR2 SYDVKM. The CDR3 consists of 14 residues. The CDR3 nucleotides are TGTGCCAGCAGCCAGGAAAGAGGGTCCTACGAGCAGTACTTC. Encoded protein: CASSQERGSYEQYF.

The chain links TRBV18 to TRBJ1-1; TRBD1 aligns across 7 bases. The V gene's germline CDR1 is KGHSH and CDR2 LQKENI. The CDR3 sequence is 13 residues long. With 3 bases clipped from V and 8 bases from J, the junction kept 6 bases outside the gene matches. This chain's CDR3 is CASSPGQPGEAFF. CDR3 DNA sequence: TGTGCCAGCTCACCGGGACAGCCAGGGGAAGCTTTCTTT.

This chain uses TRBV7-2 with TRBJ2-5, with 7 bases aligning to TRBD1. The CDR3 is made up of 16 amino acids. CDR1 SGHTA and CDR2 FQGNSA come from the germline V gene. Trimming removed 1 base from V and 5 bases from J; junction bases left unmatched: 10. The CDR3 here is CASSLGGGSRWETQYF. The CDR3 nucleotides are TGTGCCAGCAGCTTAGGAGGGGGCTCCAGGTGGGAGACCCAGTACTTC.

The gene calls are TRBV21-1 and TRBJ2-5; TRBD2 was called by the table and not checked on the DNA. TRBV21-1 is an annotated pseudogene. The CDR3 contains 17 residues. The CDR3 loop reads CASSKAGTSGTVETQYF. CDR3 nucleotide sequence: TGTGCCAGCAGCAAGGCCGGGACTAGCGGGACGGTAGAGACCCAGTACTTC.

The chain uses TRBV6-5 and TRBJ1-2; 7 bases agree with TRBD1. The CDR3 covers 13 residues. Germline values: CDR1 MNHEY, CDR2 SVGAGI. Trimming took 7 bases from V and 6 from J; bases not matched to a gene: 8. The CDR3 protein is CASNPQGIDGYTF. The CDR3 bases are TGTGCCAGCAACCCACAGGGGATCGATGGCTACACCTTC.

This clone was detected once. V and J are TRBV5-1 and TRBJ1-6; 10 positions match TRBD1. J gave up 9 bases and V 1 base, and 10 bases lay outside the gene matches. The V gene's germline CDR1 is SGHRS and CDR2 YFSETQ. The CDR3 covers 17 residues. The CDR3 loop is CASSLNSVGQGISPLHF. In nucleotides, the CDR3 is TGCGCCAGCAGCTTGAATTCGGTGGGACAGGGGATTTCACCCCTCCACTTT. The full variable domain, completed using reference TRBV5-1 and TRBJ1-6, is KAGVTQTPRYLIKTRGQQVTLSCSPISGHRSVSWYQQTPGQGLQFLFEYFSETQRNKGNFPGRFSGRQFSNSRSEMNVSTLELGDSALYLCASSLNSVGQGISPLHFGNGTRLTVT.

The chain recombines TRBV1 with TRBJ2-1; the D call TRBD2 from the table was never checked on the DNA. TRBV1 is marked as a pseudogene. This CDR3 spans 13 amino acids. This CDR3 is CTSSQDKSDEQFF. The CDR3 DNA reads as TGCACCAGCAGCCAAGATAAGAGTGATGAGCAGTTCTTC.

The V gene is TRBV5-1, the J gene TRBJ2-5; D may be TRBD2 (5 bases). CDR3 length: 15 amino acids. The V gene lost 4 bases and the J gene lost 5 bases, with 18 bases spanning the gap. Germline CDR1 reads SGHRS; CDR2 reads YFSETQ. Written as DNA, the CDR3 is TGCGCCAGCAGCGGACCACCACTAGGCGGGGAGACCCAGTACTTC. This sequence encodes CASSGPPLGGETQYF.

The gene calls are TRBV25-1 and TRBJ1-1; D may be TRBD1 (6 bases). This CDR3 spans 13 amino acids. The germline V gene has CDR1 MGHDK and CDR2 SYGVNS. V was cut by 6 bases and J by 5 bases, with 13 bases left in between. Written as DNA, the CDR3 is TGTGCCAGCAGAGTACAGGGTGAGACTGAAGCTTTCTTT. Its translation: CASRVQGETEAFF.

The J gene is TRBJ2-1, the V gene TRBV9; D is uncertain. The germline V gene has CDR1 SGDLS and CDR2 YYNGEE. Trimming pared 0 bases from V and 5 bases from J, leaving 3 bases between. The CDR3 length is 12 residues. The CDR3 loop is CASSVADNEQFF. DNA for the CDR3: TGTGCCAGCAGCGTAGCGGACAATGAGCAGTTCTTC.

The DNA for the CDR3 is TGTGCCAGCAGCTTAGGTTCAGGGTTGGTTCAGCCCCAGCATTTT. Translation: CASSLGSGLVQPQHF. The V call is TRBV7-2, the J call TRBJ1-5; possible D gene TRBD1, 5 bases. Looked up from germline, CDR1 is SGHTA and CDR2 is FQGNSA. The CDR3 contains 15 residues. Trimming pared 1 base from V and 6 bases from J, leaving 13 bases between. Drawing the rest from reference TRBV7-2 and TRBJ1-5, the complete variable domain is GAGVSQSPSNKVTEKGKDVELRCDPISGHTALYWYRQSLGQGLEFLIYFQGNSAPDKSGLPSDRFSAERTGGSVSTLTIQRTQQEDSAVYLCASSLGSGLVQPQHFGDGTRLSIL.

The rearrangement joins TRBV10-3 to TRBJ2-3; perhaps TRBD2 as D (5 bases). V dropped 2 bases and J dropped 0 bases, with 9 bases sitting between them. Germline CDR1 is ENHRY and CDR2 is SYGVKD. This CDR3 has 15 residues. The CDR3 protein is CAISEAGESTDTQYF. The CDR3 region has the DNA TGTGCCATCAGTGAGGCCGGGGAAAGCACAGATACGCAGTATTTT.

The sample holds a few counts of this clone. The J gene is TRBJ1-1, the V gene TRBV11-2; 9 bases are shared with TRBD1. After removal of 4 bases from V and 3 bases from J, the junction contained 6 bases not matched to a gene. Germline-derived CDR1 and CDR2 are SGHAT and FQNNGV. The CDR3 length is 15 residues. CDR3 loop: CASSSNRGLYTEAFF. CDR3 nucleotides: TGTGCCAGCAGCTCGAACAGGGGGCTGTACACTGAAGCTTTCTTT.

The chain links TRBV5-6 to TRBJ1-3; D perhaps matches TRBD1 (5 bases). The germline CDR1 and CDR2 sequences are SGHDT and YYEEEE. The ends were cut back, 7 bases at V and 0 bases at J, with 14 bases in the middle. The CDR3 spans 15 residues. The CDR3 DNA sequence: TGTGCCAGCCAGCCCACAGGCTACTCTGGAAACACCATATATTTT. This encodes CASQPTGYSGNTIYF.

This chain links TRBV28 with TRBJ1-2; 7 bases are a match to TRBD1. The CDR3 is made up of 18 amino acids. With V trimmed by 4 bases and J by 3 bases, 17 bases remained unmatched. Germline CDR1 and CDR2: MDHEN and SYDVKM. The CDR3 nucleotides are TGTGCCAGCAGTTCCCCATTCCTCGGACAGGTGCCTGACTATGGCTACACCTTC. Encoded protein: CASSSPFLGQVPDYGYTF.

This sequence joins TRBV29-1 and TRBJ2-5, with a weak D call TRBD1 (6 bases). The germline gives CDR1 SQVTM, CDR2 ANQGSEA. CDR3 length equals 13 residues. V was pared by 3 bases and J by 3 bases, with 11 bases between. The DNA of the CDR3 is TGCAGCGTTGATCAGCCAGGGGAAGAGACCCAGTACTTC. Translated: CSVDQPGEETQYF.

The rearrangement uses TRBV7-9 and TRBJ2-7, with TRBD1 matching over 9 bases. The CDR3 contains 15 residues. Germline V gives CDR1 SEHNR, CDR2 FQNEAQ (reference sequence). The trim removed 5 bases at V and 3 bases at J, leaving 8 bases unmatched. This CDR3 reads CASSPLDRGNYEQYF. In nucleotides, the CDR3 is TGTGCCAGCAGCCCGCTGGACAGGGGAAACTACGAGCAGTACTTC.

The rearrangement uses TRBV9 and TRBJ1-2, with 7 bases matching TRBD1. The CDR3 totals 15 residues. CDR1 is SGDLS, CDR2 YYNGEE, per germline. V shed 3 bases, J shed 4 bases, and the junction held 9 bases outside the gene matches. The CDR3 here is CASSAGKTGTYGYTF. In nucleotides, the CDR3 is TGTGCCAGCAGCGCCGGCAAGACAGGGACCTATGGCTACACCTTC.

The V gene is TRBV7-9, the J gene TRBJ2-5; a possible D gene is TRBD2 (5 bases). Germline-derived CDR1 and CDR2 are SEHNR and FQNEAQ (reference sequence). Trimming shortened V by 4 bases and J by 5 bases, and 17 bases separated the two germline ends. The CDR3 is 15 residues long. For the CDR3, the DNA is TGTGCCAGCAGCTCCTCGGCCGGGAAAGGGGAGACCCAGTACTTC. Amino acid sequence: CASSSSAGKGETQYF.

The genes are TRBV24-1 and TRBJ1-2; a weak D match, TRBD1 (5 bases). This CDR3 region has 12 residues. V was trimmed by 2 bases and J by 8 bases, leaving 8 bases between them. The germline gives CDR1 KGHDR, CDR2 SFDVKD. CDR3 in DNA: TGTGCCACCAGTGATTGGCGGGGCGGCTACACCTTC. Its translation: CATSDWRGGYTF.

This chain uses TRBV7-9 with TRBJ1-2; the D is unclear. V was clipped by 1 base and J by 7 bases, with 7 bases between them. Germline CDR1 SEHNR, CDR2 FQNEAQ (reference sequence). CDR3 length: 12 amino acids. The DNA of the CDR3 is TGTGCCAGCAGCTTAGATGAGTTTGGCTACACCTTC. This gives the protein CASSLDEFGYTF.

The V and J genes are TRBV29-1 and TRBJ2-7; 9 bases agree with TRBD1. Germline V gives CDR1 SQVTM, CDR2 ANQGSEA. CDR3 length equals 12 residues. Unmatched junction bases numbered 1, after V lost 1 base and J lost 6 bases. The CDR3 loop is CSVEGTGAEQYF. CDR3 in DNA: TGCAGCGTTGAAGGGACAGGGGCCGAGCAGTACTTC.